This T cell receptor (beta chain) was identified in a study of cytomegalovirus exposure and HLA in healthy donors. About the study: The 100 to 150 validation repertoires were reported in a later analysis to have been generated on the same platform as the approximately 700 first-cohort repertoires.

V shed 3 bases and J shed 4 bases, with 7 bases lying between them. From germline, CDR1 is LGHNT and CDR2 FRNRAP. This CDR3 is built from 13 residues. Clones were read by immunoSEQ multiplex PCR, and TCRdb kept only the in-frame ones, dropping some. The sample has 150,000 to 200,000 clones, approximately 89% seen once. The clonotype originates from a woman younger than 30 in good health and CMV-seropositive. This chain joins TRBV12-5 and TRBJ1-5, with D unclear. Sequencing was performed on PBMCs. CDR3 sequence (DNA): TGTGCTAGTGGTTTAGAGGAAAATCAGCCCCAGCATTTT. It is translated as CASGLEENQPQHF.